The clone carrying this TCR beta chain was detected only once. Per the germline V gene, CDR1 is SGHTS and CDR2 is YDEGEE. The CDR3 covers 15 residues. V lost 1 base and J lost 3; bases outside the gene matches: 4. The data originate from a study of control samples from healthy donors and cancer patients. Sequencing was performed with immunoSEQ multiplex PCR; in TCRdb, only in-frame clones are kept and a portion is missing. The table lists 90,000 to 150,000 clones, around 87% of them singletons. Sequences were obtained from blood. This receptor was taken from a man in his thirties or forties in good health. The J gene is TRBJ2-1, the V gene TRBV5-8, with TRBD1 matching over 7 bases. CDR3 loop: CASSLRQGGYNEQFF. CDR3 nucleotides: TGTGCCAGCAGCTTGCGACAGGGTGGCTACAATGAGCAGTTCTTC.